The rows below give T cell receptor beta chains drawn from one sample of a study of blood T cells in healthy people across ages. In TCRdb, the 5' RACE reads were re-called with MiXCR into one record per CDR3 protein. The table lists about 1.4 million distinct CDR3 sequences, 55% to 75% of them singletons. The sequenced sample consisted of blood. The receptors originated from a man in his late teens or twenties in good health. Both conserved end residues are part of each CDR3. The order of the fields is V gene, J gene, CDR3 length, D gene, clone size, CDR3 protein, CDR3 DNA. D genes are given only for firm matches. Clone size is not always given. Where it is, it says once, few, many or a class for expanded clones.

TRBV29-1	TRBJ2-1	10	.	.	CSVEKNEQFF	TGCAGCGTTGAAAAAAATGAGCAGTTCTTC
TRBV28	TRBJ2-5	14	TRBD1	many	CASSSGTGEETQYF	TGTGCCAGCAGTTCCGGGACAGGGGAAGAGACCCAGTACTTC
TRBV7-2	TRBJ2-7	16	TRBD2	.	CASSQVLAGGPYEQYF	TGTGCCAGCAGCCAAGTTTTAGCGGGAGGGCCCTACGAGCAGTACTTC
TRBV6-5	TRBJ2-1	13	.	.	CASTAIRGNEQFF	TGTGCCAGCACCGCCATTAGGGGGAATGAGCAGTTCTTC
TRBV27	TRBJ2-3	15	.	.	CASSFWGNWGDTQYF	TGTGCCAGCAGTTTCTGGGGTAACTGGGGAGATACGCAGTATTTT
TRBV15	TRBJ2-5	15	TRBD2	.	CATSTGLGGSETQYF	TGTGCCACCAGCACGGGACTAGGTGGTTCAGAGACCCAGTACTTC
TRBV3-1	TRBJ2-5	15	TRBD2	.	CASSQDGSGGETQYF	TGTGCCAGCAGCCAAGATGGATCGGGAGGCGAGACCCAGTACTTC
TRBV29-1	TRBJ2-7	14	.	.	CSDRQIGTPAEQYF	TGCAGCGACCGCCAGATCGGGACGCCAGCTGAGCAGTACTTC
TRBV4-1	TRBJ1-5	21	TRBD1	.	CASSQGSSGQGRSYSNQPQHF	TGCGCCAGCAGCCAAGGGAGTAGTGGACAGGGGCGATCTTATAGCAATCAGCCCCAGCATTTT
TRBV6-2/TRBV6-3	TRBJ2-1	12	.	.	CASSQNTDEQFF	TGTGCCAGCAGCCAGAACACGGATGAGCAGTTCTTC
TRBV5-1	TRBJ1-3	17	TRBD1	.	CASSLEAGGGSGNTIYF	TGCGCCAGCAGCTTGGAGGCAGGGGGAGGCTCTGGAAACACCATATATTTT
TRBV28	TRBJ1-1	14	TRBD1	.	CASRSGTGRDEAFF	TGTGCCAGCAGATCCGGGACAGGGCGAGATGAAGCTTTCTTT
TRBV5-1	TRBJ1-2	16	.	.	CASSLALTEGRYGYTF	TGCGCCAGCAGCTTGGCTTTGACGGAAGGGCGCTATGGCTACACCTTC